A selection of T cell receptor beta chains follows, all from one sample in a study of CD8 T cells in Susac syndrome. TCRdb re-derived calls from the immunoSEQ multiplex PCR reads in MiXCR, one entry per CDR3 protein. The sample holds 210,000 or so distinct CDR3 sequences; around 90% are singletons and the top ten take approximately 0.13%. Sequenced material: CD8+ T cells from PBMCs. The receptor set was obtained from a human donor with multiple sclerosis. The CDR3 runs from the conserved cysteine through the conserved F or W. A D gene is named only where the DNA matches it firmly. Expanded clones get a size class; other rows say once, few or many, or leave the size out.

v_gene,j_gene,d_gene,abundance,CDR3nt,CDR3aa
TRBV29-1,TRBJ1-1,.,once,TGCAGCGTTGCAGAAACGAACACTGAAGCTTTCTTT,CSVAETNTEAFF
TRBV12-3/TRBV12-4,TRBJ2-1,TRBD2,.,TGTGCCAGCAGTTCCGTACTAGCGGGTGCCTACAATGAGCAGTTCTTC,CASSSVLAGAYNEQFF
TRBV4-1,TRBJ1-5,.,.,TGCGCCAGCAGCCCCGACTGGGTAGGGGCTAGTCAGCCCCAGCATTTT,CASSPDWVGASQPQHF
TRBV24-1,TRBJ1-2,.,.,TGTGCCACCAGTGCGGGCAATAACTATGGCTACACCTTC,CATSAGNNYGYTF
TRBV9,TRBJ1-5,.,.,TGTGCCAGCAGTGAGGGGGGGAATCAGCCCCAGCATTTT,CASSEGGNQPQHF
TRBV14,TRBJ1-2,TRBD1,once,TGTGCCAGCAGCCGGAGAGGAGGGGGCGAGTCCCGCTTC,CASSRRGGGESRF
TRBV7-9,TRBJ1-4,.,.,TGTGCCAGCAGCTTGGGGCAGGGCCTCAATGAAAAACTGTTTTTT,CASSLGQGLNEKLFF
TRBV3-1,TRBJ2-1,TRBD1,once,TGTGCCAGCAGTCCTGACAGGGGACGATACAATGAGCAGTTCTTC,CASSPDRGRYNEQFF
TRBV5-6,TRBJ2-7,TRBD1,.,TGTGCCAGCAGCTTGGGAGGACAGGGGAACTTCTACGAGCAGTACTTC,CASSLGGQGNFYEQYF
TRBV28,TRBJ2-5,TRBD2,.,TGTGCCAGCAGTCCTGGACTAGCGGGGGCCCCTATGTTTGGGACCCAGTACTTC,CASSPGLAGAPMFGTQYF
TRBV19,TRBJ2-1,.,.,TGTGCCAGTACCCCAACCCTCATTGACAGGTACGACAATGAGCAGTTCTTC,CASTPTLIDRYDNEQFF
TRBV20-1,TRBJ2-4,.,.,TGCAGTGCTAGACCTTATCTCTGGGAGGGGATTGGACAGGGCGGCAAAAACATTCAGTACTTC,CSARPYLWEGIGQGGKNIQYF
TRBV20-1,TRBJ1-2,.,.,TGCAGTGCTGGCGGCAGCCTCTTCTATGGCTACACCTTC,CSAGGSLFYGYTF
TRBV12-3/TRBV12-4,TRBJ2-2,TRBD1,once,TGTGCCAGCAGCCGAACAGGGGGAGGCGGGGAGCTGTTTTTT,CASSRTGGGGELFF
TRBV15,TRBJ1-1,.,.,TGTGCCACCAGCACAGGAAGAGGGACGAGTAGGGCTTTCTTT,CATSTGRGTSRAFF
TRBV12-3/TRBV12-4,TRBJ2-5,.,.,TGTGCCACCAGGGGGGTCCATGAAGAGACCCAGTACTTC,CATRGVHEETQYF
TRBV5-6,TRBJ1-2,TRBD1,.,TGTGCCAGCAGCTTGGAATACAGGGGGGGATATAACTATGGCTACACCTTC,CASSLEYRGGYNYGYTF
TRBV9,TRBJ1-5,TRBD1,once,TGTGCCAGCAGCGCGGGGACAGCCGTGGGGCCCCAGCATTTT,CASSAGTAVGPQHF
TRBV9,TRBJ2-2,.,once,TGTGCCAGCAGCGGGACCCTCGGGGAGCTGTTTTTT,CASSGTLGELFF
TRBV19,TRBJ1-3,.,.,TGTGCCAGTAGTATAATGGGCTCTTACTCTGGAAACACCATATATTTT,CASSIMGSYSGNTIYF
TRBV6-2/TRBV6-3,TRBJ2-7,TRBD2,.,TGTGCCAGCAGTCTTATCGGATTGGGAGCGGGAGAGCAGTACTTC,CASSLIGLGAGEQYF
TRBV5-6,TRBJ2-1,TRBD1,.,TGTGCCAGCAGCTCCTTTGGACAGGGGTCTTACAATGAGCAGTTCTTC,CASSSFGQGSYNEQFF
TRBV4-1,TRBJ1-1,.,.,TGCGCCAGCAGCCAAGACCGAGGGGGGTGGACTGAAGCTTTCTTT,CASSQDRGGWTEAFF
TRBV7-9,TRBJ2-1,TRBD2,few,TGTGCCAGCAGTCCTCTCCTAGCGGAGTTCTACAATGAGCAGTTCTTC,CASSPLLAEFYNEQFF
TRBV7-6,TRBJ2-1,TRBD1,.,TGTGCCAGCAGCCCTATACAGGGGCCGGACAATGAGCAGTTCTTC,CASSPIQGPDNEQFF
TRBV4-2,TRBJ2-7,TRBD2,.,TGTGCCAGCAGCCCAGAGCGGGGCTCGACCTACGAGCAGTACTTC,CASSPERGSTYEQYF
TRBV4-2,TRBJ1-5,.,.,TGTGCCAGCAGCCAAGGTATCGGACAAGGGTGGGATCAGCCCCAGCATTTT,CASSQGIGQGWDQPQHF
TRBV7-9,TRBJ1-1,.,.,TGTGCCAGCAGCCCCCCCCGGGGCCTGAACACTGAAGCTTTCTTT,CASSPPRGLNTEAFF
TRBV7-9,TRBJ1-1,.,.,TGTGCCAGCAGCTCCCACGAAGGGGGGAAATTTGAAGCTTTCTTT,CASSSHEGGKFEAFF
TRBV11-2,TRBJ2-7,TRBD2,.,TGTGCCACCAGGGAGCGGGGCGGCTCCTACGAGCAGTACTTC,CATRERGGSYEQYF
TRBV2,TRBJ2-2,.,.,TGTGCCAGCAGGGTCGAGTACACCGGGGAGCTGTTTTTT,CASRVEYTGELFF
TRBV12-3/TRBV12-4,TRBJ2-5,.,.,TGTGCCAGCAGTCCCCGTTCAGTGCAAGAGACCCAGTACTTC,CASSPRSVQETQYF